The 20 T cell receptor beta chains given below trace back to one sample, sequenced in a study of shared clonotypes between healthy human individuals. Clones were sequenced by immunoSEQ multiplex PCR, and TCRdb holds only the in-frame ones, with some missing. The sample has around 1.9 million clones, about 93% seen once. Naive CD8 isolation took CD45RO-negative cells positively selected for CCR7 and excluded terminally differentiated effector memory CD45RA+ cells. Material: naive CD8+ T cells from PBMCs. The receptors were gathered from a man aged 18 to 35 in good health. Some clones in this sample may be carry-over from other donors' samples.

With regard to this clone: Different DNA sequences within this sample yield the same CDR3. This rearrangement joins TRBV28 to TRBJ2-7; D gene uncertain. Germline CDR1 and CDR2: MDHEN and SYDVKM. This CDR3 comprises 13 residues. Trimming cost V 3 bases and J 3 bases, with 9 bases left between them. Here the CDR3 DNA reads TGTGCCAGCAGTTTCTCCGTTAGCTACGAGCAGTACTTC. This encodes CASSFSVSYEQYF.

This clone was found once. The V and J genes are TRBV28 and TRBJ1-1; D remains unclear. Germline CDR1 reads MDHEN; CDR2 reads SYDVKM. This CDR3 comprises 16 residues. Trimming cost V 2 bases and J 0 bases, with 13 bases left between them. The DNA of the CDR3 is TGTGCCAGCAGTTTAGAAGGTCGGCGGTTGAACACTGAAGCTTTCTTT. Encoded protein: CASSLEGRRLNTEAFF.

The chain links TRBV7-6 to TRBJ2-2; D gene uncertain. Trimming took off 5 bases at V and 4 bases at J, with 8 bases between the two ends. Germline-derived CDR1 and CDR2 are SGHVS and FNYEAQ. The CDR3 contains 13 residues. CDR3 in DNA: TGTGCCAGCAGCCCAGAACTCACCGGGGAGCTGTTTTTT. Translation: CASSPELTGELFF.

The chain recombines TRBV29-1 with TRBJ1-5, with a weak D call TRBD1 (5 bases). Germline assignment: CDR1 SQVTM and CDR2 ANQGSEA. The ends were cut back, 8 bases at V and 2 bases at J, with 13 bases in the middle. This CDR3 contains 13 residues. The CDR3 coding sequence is TGCAGCACCCAGGGAGCGGGCAATCAGCCCCAGCATTTT. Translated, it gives CSTQGAGNQPQHF.

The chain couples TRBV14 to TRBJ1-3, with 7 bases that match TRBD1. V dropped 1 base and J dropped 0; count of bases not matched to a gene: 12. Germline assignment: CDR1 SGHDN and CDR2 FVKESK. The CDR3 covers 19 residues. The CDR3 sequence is CASSQVVGTARYSGNTIYF. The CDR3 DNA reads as TGTGCCAGCAGCCAAGTGGTGGGGACAGCCCGATACTCTGGAAACACCATATATTTT.

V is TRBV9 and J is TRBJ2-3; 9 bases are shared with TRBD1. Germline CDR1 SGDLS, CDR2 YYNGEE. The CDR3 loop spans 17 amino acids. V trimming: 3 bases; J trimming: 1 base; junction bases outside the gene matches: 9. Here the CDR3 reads CASSAQNRDRGTDTQYF. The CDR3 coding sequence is TGTGCCAGCAGCGCCCAAAATCGGGACAGGGGCACAGATACGCAGTATTTT.

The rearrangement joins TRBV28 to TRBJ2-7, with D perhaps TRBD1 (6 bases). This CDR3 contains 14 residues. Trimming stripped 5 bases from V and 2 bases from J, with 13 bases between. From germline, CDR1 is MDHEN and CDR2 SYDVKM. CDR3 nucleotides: TGTGCCAGCAGTCCCCCTACAGGGACCTACGAGCAGTACTTC. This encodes CASSPPTGTYEQYF.

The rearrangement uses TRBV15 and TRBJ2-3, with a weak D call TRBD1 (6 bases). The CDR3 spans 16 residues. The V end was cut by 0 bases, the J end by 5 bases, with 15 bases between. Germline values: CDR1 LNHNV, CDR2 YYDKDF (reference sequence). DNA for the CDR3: TGTGCCACCAGCAGAGATTTGGGCAGGGGCGTAGATACGCAGTATTTT. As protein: CATSRDLGRGVDTQYF.

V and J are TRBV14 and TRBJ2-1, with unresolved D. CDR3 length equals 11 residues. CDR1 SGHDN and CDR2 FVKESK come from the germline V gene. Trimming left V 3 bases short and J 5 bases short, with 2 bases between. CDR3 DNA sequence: TGTGCCAGCAGCCATAACAATGAGCAGTTCTTC. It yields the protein CASSHNNEQFF.

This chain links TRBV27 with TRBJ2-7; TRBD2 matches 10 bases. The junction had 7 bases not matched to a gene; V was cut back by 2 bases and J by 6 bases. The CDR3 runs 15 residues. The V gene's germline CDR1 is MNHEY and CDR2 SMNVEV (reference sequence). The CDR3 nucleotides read TGTGCCAGCAGTTTAGGCCCGGGACTAGCGAGCGAGCAGTACTTC. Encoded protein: CASSLGPGLASEQYF.

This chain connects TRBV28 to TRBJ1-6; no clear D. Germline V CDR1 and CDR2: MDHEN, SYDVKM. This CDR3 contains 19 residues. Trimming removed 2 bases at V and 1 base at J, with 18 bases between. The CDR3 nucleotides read TGTGCCAGCAGTTTAGGGGTCGGGAGTCCGGGATCCTATAATTCACCCCTCCACTTT. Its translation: CASSLGVGSPGSYNSPLHF.

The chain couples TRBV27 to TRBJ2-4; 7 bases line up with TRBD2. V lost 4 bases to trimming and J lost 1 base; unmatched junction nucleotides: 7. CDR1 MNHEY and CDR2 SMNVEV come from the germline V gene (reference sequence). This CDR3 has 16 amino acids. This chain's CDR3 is CASSSGLGRAKNIQYF. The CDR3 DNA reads TGTGCCAGCAGTTCTGGACTAGGACGGGCCAAAAACATTCAGTACTTC.

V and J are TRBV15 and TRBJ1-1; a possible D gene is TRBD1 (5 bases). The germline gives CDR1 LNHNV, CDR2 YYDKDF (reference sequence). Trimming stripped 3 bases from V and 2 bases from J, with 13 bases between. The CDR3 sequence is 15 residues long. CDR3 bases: TGTGCCACCAGCAGTAGACAGCTATCCAACACTGAAGCTTTCTTT. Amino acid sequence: CATSSRQLSNTEAFF.

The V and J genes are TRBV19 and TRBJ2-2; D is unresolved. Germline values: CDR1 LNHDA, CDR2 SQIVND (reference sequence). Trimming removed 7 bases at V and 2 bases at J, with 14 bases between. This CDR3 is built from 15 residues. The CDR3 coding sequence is TGTGCCAGTACCTCCTCCCGGTTAAACACCGGGGAGCTGTTTTTT. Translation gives CASTSSRLNTGELFF.

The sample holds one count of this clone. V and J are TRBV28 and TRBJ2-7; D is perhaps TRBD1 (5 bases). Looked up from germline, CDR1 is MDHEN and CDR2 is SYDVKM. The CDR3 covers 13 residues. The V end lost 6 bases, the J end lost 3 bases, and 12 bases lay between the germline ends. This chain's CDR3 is CASRSRVVYEQYF. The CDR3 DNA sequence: TGTGCCAGCAGAAGCAGGGTAGTCTACGAGCAGTACTTC.

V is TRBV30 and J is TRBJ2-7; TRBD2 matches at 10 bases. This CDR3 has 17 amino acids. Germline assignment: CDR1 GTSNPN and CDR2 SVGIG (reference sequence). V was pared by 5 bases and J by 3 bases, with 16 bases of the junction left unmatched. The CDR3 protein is CAWRGLAVGERIYEQYF. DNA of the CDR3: TGTGCCTGGCGCGGACTAGCGGTGGGTGAGCGTATCTACGAGCAGTACTTC.

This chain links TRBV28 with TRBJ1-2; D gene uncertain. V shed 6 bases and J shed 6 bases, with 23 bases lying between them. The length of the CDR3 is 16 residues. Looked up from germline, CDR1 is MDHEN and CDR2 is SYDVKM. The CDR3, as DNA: TGTGCCAGCAGCACAAAAGAGGGAGGATGGTGGAATGGCTACACCTTC. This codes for CASSTKEGGWWNGYTF.

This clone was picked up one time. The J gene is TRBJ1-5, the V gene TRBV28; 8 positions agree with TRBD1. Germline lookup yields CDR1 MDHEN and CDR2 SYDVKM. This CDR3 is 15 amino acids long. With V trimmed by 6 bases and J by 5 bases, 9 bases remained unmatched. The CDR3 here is CASRAWTGIDQPQHF. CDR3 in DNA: TGTGCCAGCAGAGCCTGGACAGGGATCGATCAGCCCCAGCATTTT.

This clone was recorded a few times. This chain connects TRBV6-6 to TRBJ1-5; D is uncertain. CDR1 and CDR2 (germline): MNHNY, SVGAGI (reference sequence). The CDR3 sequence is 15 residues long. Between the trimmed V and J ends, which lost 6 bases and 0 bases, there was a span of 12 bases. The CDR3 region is CASRNLGRSNQPQHF. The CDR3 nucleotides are TGTGCCAGCAGAAACCTTGGACGTAGCAATCAGCCCCAGCATTTT.

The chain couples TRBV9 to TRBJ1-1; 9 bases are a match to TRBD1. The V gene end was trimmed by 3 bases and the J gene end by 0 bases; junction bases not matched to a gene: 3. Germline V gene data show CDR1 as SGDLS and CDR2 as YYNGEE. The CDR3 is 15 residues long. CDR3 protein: CASSARTGVNTEAFF. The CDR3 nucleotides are TGTGCCAGCAGCGCCCGGACAGGGGTGAACACTGAAGCTTTCTTT.